The T cell receptor beta chain under discussion was sequenced for a study of blood T cell repertoires in COVID-19. Study details: Sources were T cells, B-cell-depleted T cells, or PBMCs; the material itself was cDNA or gDNA.

In germline, CDR1 is SGHRS, CDR2 YFSETQ. The CDR3 has 15 residues. Germline trimming cut 4 bases from V and 2 bases from J; bases unmatched to any gene: 5. Authors' analysis steps: Nucleated cell number was recorded as an estimate derived from reference gene primer amplification. The table came from immunoSEQ multiplex PCR; TCRdb's copy has only in-frame clones and leaves some out. That table supplies the V and J calls and clone size; D and trimming were determined from the DNA. The sample has 45,000 to 55,000 clones, about 90% seen once; the top ten hold approximately 3.7%. This clone has only one observation.

The sequence derives from a human donor in a cohort sampled during active COVID-19. J is TRBJ2-3 and V is TRBV5-1, with TRBD1 identical over 9 bases. Material: peripheral blood. The CDR3 DNA sequence: TGCGCCAGCAGCCTGGACAGGGGACTCACAGATACGCAGTATTTT. As protein: CASSLDRGLTDTQYF. Complete variable domain (other parts from reference TRBV5-1 and TRBJ2-3): KAGVTQTPRYLIKTRGQQVTLSCSPISGHRSVSWYQQTPGQGLQFLFEYFSETQRNKGNFPGRFSGRQFSNSRSEMNVSTLELGDSALYLCASSLDRGLTDTQYFGPGTRLTVL.